This is a list of T cell receptor beta chains from one sample in a study of T cells in Graves' hyperthyroidism and ophthalmopathy. One entry per CDR3 protein, called by TCRdb with MiXCR from the multiplex PCR reads. The data show about 340,000 distinct CDR3 sequences, with roughly a fifth seen just once and 50% held by the top ten. Specimen: blood. The receptors were gathered from a woman in her fifties or sixties with Graves' hyperthyroidism. CDR3s include the opening cysteine and the closing phenylalanine or tryptophan. The order of the fields is D gene, clone size, V gene, J gene, CDR3 DNA, CDR3 protein. The D gene is left open where the match is weak. Some rows have no size entry. The others give once, few or many, or a class for an expanded clone.

>.|many|TRBV7-9|TRBJ2-2
TGTGCCAGCAGCCCTCAGGGACGCGGGGAGCTGTTTTTT
CASSPQGRGELFF
>TRBD1|many|TRBV6-1|TRBJ1-2
TGTGCCAGCAGTTGGACCGGGACAGGGGGCCGCGGCTACACCTTC
CASSWTGTGGRGYTF
>TRBD1|many|TRBV20-1|TRBJ1-4
TGCAGTGCTGCCGGGACAGGGCCTGAAAAACTGTTTTTT
CSAAGTGPEKLFF
>.|.|TRBV7-6|TRBJ1-1
TGTGCCAGCAGCTTACATCCTTTGGCAGGGGCTAGTGAAGCTTTCTTT
CASSLHPLAGASEAFF
>.|.|TRBV12-3/TRBV12-4|TRBJ1-3
TGTGCCAGCAGTTTAGAAGTGGGGAATGGTGGAAACACCATATATTTT
CASSLEVGNGGNTIYF
>TRBD1|many|TRBV11-2|TRBJ1-4
TGTGCCAGCAGCTTGGGGACAGTAAATGAAAAACTGTTTTTT
CASSLGTVNEKLFF
>TRBD1|.|TRBV6-5|TRBJ1-2
TGTGCCAGCAGTTACTCTCGGGAGACAGGGGCCGTCTATGGCTACACCTTC
CASSYSRETGAVYGYTF
>TRBD1|many|TRBV2|TRBJ1-2
TGTGCCAGCAGTGGCAGGGGGCAAGGCTATGGCTACACCTTC
CASSGRGQGYGYTF
>.|.|TRBV15|TRBJ1-2
TGTGCCACCAGCCCGAGGACACCCAGCTATGGCTACACCTTC
CATSPRTPSYGYTF
>.|many|TRBV27|TRBJ1-1
TGTGCCAGCAGTTTTAATAGGGGGAACACTGAAGCTTTCTTT
CASSFNRGNTEAFF